This entry concerns a single TCR beta chain. The CDR3 sequence is 18 residues long. Unmatched junction bases numbered 16, after V lost 2 bases and J lost 9 bases. Germline V gene lookup returns CDR1 MGHRA and CDR2 YSYEKL. The data were obtained in a study of blood T cell repertoires in COVID-19. Looking at the study overall: Acute and convalescent COVID-19 samples came from the United States, Italy and Spain. Sample material is recorded as cDNA or gDNA derived from T cells, B-cell-depleted T cells, or PBMCs.

Per the authors' pipeline: Amplification of reference gene primers was used by the study to estimate nucleated cell counts. Clones were read by immunoSEQ multiplex PCR, and TCRdb kept only the in-frame ones, dropping some. V and J calls and clone size follow that table, whereas D and trimming were derived from the DNA. The table shows about 120,000 clones, with around 82% occurring only once. Sequenced sample: peripheral blood. The chain recombines TRBV4-1 with TRBJ2-5; 12 nucleotides line up with TRBD2. The receptor comes from a human donor in a cohort sampled during active COVID-19. The CDR3 nucleotides read TGCGCCAGCAGCCAATGGACTAGCGGGGTCGGATTGCAGTCGTCCCAGTACTTC. Amino acid sequence: CASSQWTSGVGLQSSQYF.